This T cell receptor beta chain was observed in a study of cytomegalovirus exposure and HLA in healthy donors. For the study at large: Ancestry clustering placed 70% to 90% of approximately 420 genotyped donors in the Caucasian-associated cluster. The study's findings and limits: Cytomegalovirus status was reportedly diagnosed by the classifier with high sensitivity and specificity.

PCR employed 60 Vbeta and 13 Jbeta primers. Original processing methods: The authors later counted about 80 million unique TCR beta chains, some 9.9 million of them shared. Clones were sequenced by immunoSEQ multiplex PCR, and TCRdb holds only the in-frame ones, with some missing. V and J calls plus clone size are reproduced from that table; the DNA served to infer D and trimming. The sample carries more than 95,000 clones, roughly four fifths recorded once. The CDR3 extends over 13 amino acids. With V trimmed by 10 bases and J by 4 bases, 6 bases remained unmatched. Germline CDR1 reads ENHRY; CDR2 reads SYGVKD. Notes on this clone: The target antigen is unknown.

The TCR comes from a woman between 50 and 59 years old in good health and CMV-seropositive. V and J are TRBV10-3 and TRBJ1-4; 7 nucleotides line up with TRBD1. The sample was PBMCs. CDR3 region: CATVGQVNEKLFF. The CDR3 region has the DNA TGTGCCACCGTAGGACAGGTTAATGAAAAACTGTTTTTT.